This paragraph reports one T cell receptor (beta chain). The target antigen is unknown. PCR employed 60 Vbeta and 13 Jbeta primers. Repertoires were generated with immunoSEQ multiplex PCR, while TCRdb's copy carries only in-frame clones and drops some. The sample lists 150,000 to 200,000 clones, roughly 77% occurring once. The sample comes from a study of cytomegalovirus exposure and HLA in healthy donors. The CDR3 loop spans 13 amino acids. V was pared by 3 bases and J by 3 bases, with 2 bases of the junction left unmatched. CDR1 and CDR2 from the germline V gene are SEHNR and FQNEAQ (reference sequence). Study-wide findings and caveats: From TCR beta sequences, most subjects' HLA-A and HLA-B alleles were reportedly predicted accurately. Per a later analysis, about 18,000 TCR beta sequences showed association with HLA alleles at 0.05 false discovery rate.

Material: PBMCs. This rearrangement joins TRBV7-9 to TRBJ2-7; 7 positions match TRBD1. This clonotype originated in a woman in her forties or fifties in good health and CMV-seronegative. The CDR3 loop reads CASSLGQNYEQYF. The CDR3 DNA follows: TGTGCCAGCAGCTTGGGACAGAACTACGAGCAGTACTTC. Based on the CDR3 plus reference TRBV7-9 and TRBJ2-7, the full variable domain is DTGVSQNPRHKITKRGQNVTFRCDPISEHNRLYWYRQTLGQGPEFLTYFQNEAQLEKSRLLSDRFSAERPKGSFSTLEIQRTEQGDSAMYLCASSLGQNYEQYFGPGTRLTVT.